The 23 T cell receptor beta chains listed next were all sequenced from one sample in a study of cytomegalovirus exposure and HLA in healthy donors. PCR amplification relied on 60 Vbeta primers (plus 13 Jbeta primers). Clones were read by immunoSEQ multiplex PCR, and TCRdb kept only the in-frame ones, dropping some. Of 210,000 or so clones listed, around 73% are singletons. The sample comprised PBMCs. The receptors come from a woman aged 25 to 39 in good health and CMV-seropositive.

The genes are TRBV15 and TRBJ2-5; 10 bases align to TRBD2. The length of the CDR3 is 16 residues. Germline V lookup: CDR1 LNHNV, CDR2 YYDKDF (reference sequence). Germline trimming cut 0 bases from V and 4 bases from J; bases unmatched to any gene: 5. The CDR3 nucleotides read TGTGCCACCAGCAGAGACCAGCGGGGGGGGTCAGAGACCCAGTACTTC. Translating gives CATSRDQRGGSETQYF.

As to this clone: Different DNA sequences within this sample yield the same CDR3. The rearrangement links TRBV28 to TRBJ1-5; 8 bases align to TRBD1. This CDR3 spans 13 amino acids. In germline, CDR1 is MDHEN, CDR2 SYDVKM. With 5 bases clipped from V and 7 bases from J, the junction kept 4 bases outside the gene matches. CDR3 nucleotides: TGTGCCAGCAGTACAGGGGGTCGGCAGCCCCAGCATTTT. Amino acid sequence: CASSTGGRQPQHF.

This chain uses TRBV5-6 with TRBJ1-1, with 12 bases that match TRBD1. Per the germline V gene, CDR1 is SGHDT and CDR2 is YYEEEE. V was clipped by 5 bases and J by 4 bases; unmatched bases: 6. The CDR3 has 15 residues. For the CDR3, the DNA is TGTGCCAGCAGTCGGGACAGGGGGCAGAGCACTGAAGCTTTCTTT. It translates to CASSRDRGQSTEAFF.

The chain recombines TRBV10-3 with TRBJ1-2; D not resolved. Trimming took 2 bases from V and 4 from J, leaving 8 bases between them. CDR3 size: 13 residues. Looked up from germline, CDR1 is ENHRY and CDR2 is SYGVKD. In nucleotides, the CDR3 is TGTGCCATCAGTGAGACCCTCAGCTATGGCTACACCTTC. Translating it yields CAISETLSYGYTF.

The genes are TRBV5-1 and TRBJ1-1; 10 nucleotides line up with TRBD1. CDR3 length equals 14 residues. Trimming removed 4 bases from V and 4 bases from J; junction bases left unmatched: 4. Germline loops: CDR1 SGHRS, CDR2 YFSETQ. CDR3 protein: CASSARTGGTEAFF. CDR3 DNA sequence: TGCGCCAGCAGCGCAAGGACAGGGGGCACTGAAGCTTTCTTT.

Only one count was recorded for this clone. The DNA for the CDR3 is TGTGCCAGCAGCCAAGCGACAGGGGATTCTGAAGCTTTCTTT. It is translated as CASSQATGDSEAFF. The rearrangement links TRBV4-2 to TRBJ1-1, with TRBD1 identical over 8 bases. Germline loops: CDR1 LGHNA, CDR2 YNFKEQ. This CDR3 contains 14 residues. The ends lost 1 base at V and 6 bases at J; junction bases unmatched: 4.

The rearrangement links TRBV7-6 to TRBJ2-5; D unclear. V was pared by 2 bases and J by 4 bases, with 8 bases between. The CDR3 runs to 13 residues. The germline V gene has CDR1 SGHVS and CDR2 FNYEAQ. CDR3 loop: CASSLTLGETQYF. DNA for the CDR3: TGTGCCAGCAGCTTAACCCTCGGAGAGACCCAGTACTTC. Based on the CDR3 plus reference TRBV7-6 and TRBJ2-5, the full variable domain is GAGVSQSPRYKVTKRGQDVALRCDPISGHVSLYWYRQALGQGPEFLTYFNYEAQQDKSGLPNDRFSAERPEGSISTLTIQRTEQRDSAMYRCASSLTLGETQYFGPGTRLLVL.

The chain employs TRBV5-4 and TRBJ2-5; 14 bases are a match to TRBD2. With V trimmed by 0 bases and J by 8 bases, 6 bases remained unmatched. Germline V gene sequence: CDR1 SGHNT, CDR2 YYREEE (reference sequence). This CDR3 comprises 16 residues. The CDR3 protein is CASSLGLAGGVDTQYF. In DNA, the CDR3 is TGTGCCAGCAGCTTGGGACTAGCGGGGGGGGTAGACACCCAGTACTTC.

The genes are TRBV7-2 and TRBJ1-4; 7 nucleotides align to TRBD1. The CDR3 loop spans 15 amino acids. Losses at the gene ends were 5 bases for V and 0 bases for J; bases not matched to a gene: 3. In germline, CDR1 is SGHTA, CDR2 FQGNSA. The CDR3 region has the DNA TGTGCCAGCAGCGTACAGGGGACAACTAATGAAAAACTGTTTTTT. Protein: CASSVQGTTNEKLFF. The full variable domain, its missing parts supplied by reference TRBV7-2 and TRBJ1-4, is GAGVSQSPSNKVTEKGKDVELRCDPISGHTALYWYRQSLGQGLEFLIYFQGNSAPDKSGLPSDRFSAERTGGSVSTLTIQRTQQEDSAVYLCASSVQGTTNEKLFFGSGTQLSVL.

This clone came up once. This chain uses TRBV7-2 with TRBJ2-2, with D possibly matching TRBD1 (6 bases). CDR1 is SGHTA and CDR2 is FQGNSA in the germline V gene. Trimming took 3 bases from V and 5 from J, leaving 10 bases between them. There are 14 residues in the CDR3. The CDR3 nucleotides are TGTGCCAGCAGCTTGGACAGCGGAACCGGGGAGCTGTTTTTT. Translated, it gives CASSLDSGTGELFF.

This clone was seen only a few times. This rearrangement joins TRBV5-6 to TRBJ2-5; the D gene is possibly TRBD2 (6 bases). CDR3 length: 14 amino acids. Germline assignment: CDR1 SGHDT and CDR2 YYEEEE. Trimming removed 2 bases from V and 2 bases from J, with 10 bases in between. The CDR3 sequence: CASSLSGTQETQYF. CDR3 coding DNA: TGTGCCAGCAGCTTATCCGGGACTCAAGAGACCCAGTACTTC. The complete variable domain, with remaining parts taken from reference TRBV5-6 and TRBJ2-5, reads DAGVTQSPTHLIKTRGQQVTLRCSPKSGHDTVSWYQQALGQGPQFIFQYYEEEERQRGNFPDRFSGHQFPNYSSELNVNALLLGDSALYLCASSLSGTQETQYFGPGTRLLVL.

In its sample, this clone was seen a few times. This chain joins TRBV19 and TRBJ1-1; TRBD1 matches at 8 bases. V was pared by 6 bases and J by 0 bases, with 9 bases of the junction left unmatched. In germline, CDR1 is LNHDA, CDR2 SQIVND (reference sequence). The CDR3 totals 16 residues. CDR3 sequence: CASSLLPGQVNTEAFF. In nucleotides, the CDR3 is TGTGCCAGTAGCCTACTTCCGGGACAGGTGAACACTGAAGCTTTCTTT.

The CDR3 region is CASSVGASPLHF. CDR3 nucleotide sequence: TGTGCCAGCAGCGTAGGAGCGTCACCCCTCCACTTT. This chain connects TRBV9 to TRBJ1-6, with no clear D. V gave up 0 bases and J gave up 10 bases, with 5 bases separating them. Germline V CDR1 and CDR2: SGDLS, YYNGEE. The CDR3 covers 12 residues.

The chain uses TRBV7-9 and TRBJ2-1; possibly TRBD1 for D (6 bases). Germline V lookup: CDR1 SEHNR, CDR2 FQNEAQ (reference sequence). The V end was cut by 4 bases, the J end by 6 bases, with 16 bases between. The CDR3 totals 15 residues. DNA for the CDR3: TGTGCCAGCAGCTCCCAAGATACCAGGGGCAATGAGCAGTTCTTC. Protein: CASSSQDTRGNEQFF. The variable domain in full, completed from reference TRBV7-9 and TRBJ2-1, reads DTGVSQNPRHKITKRGQNVTFRCDPISEHNRLYWYRQTLGQGPEFLTYFQNEAQLEKSRLLSDRFSAERPKGSFSTLEIQRTEQGDSAMYLCASSSQDTRGNEQFFGPGTRLTVL.

The chain joins TRBV5-6 to TRBJ2-3; D is perhaps TRBD1 (6 bases). The germline gives CDR1 SGHDT, CDR2 YYEEEE. This CDR3 region has 14 residues. Deletions cut 1 base from V and 2 bases from J, with 8 bases between. The CDR3 region has the DNA TGTGCCAGCAGCTTGTGGACAGTCACAGATACGCAGTATTTT. It is translated as CASSLWTVTDTQYF.

V is TRBV28 and J is TRBJ2-3, with 8 bases matching TRBD1. J lost 2 bases, V lost 1 base, and 5 bases had no gene match. The CDR3 extends over 16 amino acids. Per the germline V gene, CDR1 is MDHEN and CDR2 is SYDVKM. CDR3 in amino acids: CASSLFQGAVTDTQYF. The CDR3 coding sequence is TGTGCCAGCAGTTTATTTCAGGGGGCGGTCACAGATACGCAGTATTTT.

This sequence joins TRBV27 and TRBJ2-1; 9 bases are shared with TRBD1. CDR1 and CDR2 (germline): MNHEY, SMNVEV (reference sequence). This CDR3 is 14 amino acids long. V was clipped by 3 bases and J by 9 bases; unmatched bases: 6. DNA for the CDR3: TGTGCCAGCAGTTTTATACAGGGGGCGCGTGAGCAGTTCTTC. It codes for CASSFIQGAREQFF.

The genes are TRBV18 and TRBJ1-2; tentatively, D is TRBD1 (6 bases). This CDR3 has 14 amino acids. The germline V gene has CDR1 KGHSH and CDR2 LQKENI. V was shortened by 0 bases and J by 6 bases, with 11 bases between the two germline ends. The CDR3 loop reads CASSPPAGDDGYTF. Here the CDR3 DNA reads TGTGCCAGCTCACCACCGGCAGGGGATGATGGCTACACCTTC.

The chain uses TRBV4-1 and TRBJ2-1, with 7 bases matching TRBD2. The CDR3 is 15 residues long. Germline V gene data show CDR1 as MGHRA and CDR2 as YSYEKL. Unmatched junction bases numbered 6, after V lost 2 bases and J lost 5 bases. CDR3 sequence (DNA): TGCGCCAGCAGCCAAAGTGAGCGGGGCCACAATGAGCAGTTCTTC. It specifies CASSQSERGHNEQFF.

This clone was detected a few times. The chain combines TRBV6-4 with TRBJ2-1, with 9 bases lining up with TRBD1. Germline loops: CDR1 MRHNA, CDR2 SNTAGT. The CDR3 has 13 residues. Trimming removed 4 bases from V and 9 bases from J; junction bases left unmatched: 4. The CDR3 DNA reads as TGTGCCAGCAGTGGACAGGGGGATACTGAGCAGTTCTTC. Translation: CASSGQGDTEQFF.

This chain joins TRBV10-1 and TRBJ1-1; TRBD1 is a possible D gene (5 bases). The CDR3 runs to 15 residues. The V and J ends lost 9 bases and 0 bases respectively, with 17 bases between them. The germline CDR1 and CDR2 sequences are WNHNN and SYGVQD (reference sequence). Written as DNA, the CDR3 is TGCGCCAGGGGGGGTGCACGCGAATTGAACACTGAAGCTTTCTTT. It codes for CARGGARELNTEAFF.

The chain carries TRBV5-6 and TRBJ1-2, with TRBD1 matching over 7 bases. The length of the CDR3 is 15 residues. From germline, CDR1 is SGHDT and CDR2 YYEEEE. Unmatched junction bases numbered 10, after V lost 5 bases and J lost 3 bases. DNA of the CDR3: TGTGCCAGCAGGTTAAGAGGGGGCGCCGACTATGGCTACACCTTC. Translated: CASRLRGGADYGYTF.

There are a few counts of this clone. The chain combines TRBV9 with TRBJ1-1; possibly TRBD1 for D (5 bases). The CDR3 is 17 residues long. CDR1 is SGDLS, CDR2 YYNGEE, per germline. V lost 0 bases and J lost 4, with 19 bases in between. The CDR3 coding sequence is TGTGCCAGCAGCGTAGATGTTGGGCAGGGTTCGGGCACTGAAGCTTTCTTT. This sequence encodes CASSVDVGQGSGTEAFF.